Following are 3 T cell receptor beta chains from one sample sequenced in a study of cytomegalovirus exposure and HLA in healthy donors. The PCR used 60 Vbeta and 13 Jbeta primers. Sequencing was performed with immunoSEQ multiplex PCR; in TCRdb, only in-frame clones are kept and a portion is missing. The repertoire holds 90,000 to 140,000 clones, with about 78% as singletons. What was sequenced was PBMCs. These receptor sequences come from a man between 25 and 39 years old in good health and CMV-seronegative.

The chain has TRBV14 and TRBJ1-1, with 8 nucleotides matching TRBD1. CDR1 and CDR2 from the germline V gene are SGHDN and FVKESK. Trimming removed 4 bases from V and 14 bases from J; junction bases left unmatched: 12. The CDR3 extends over 13 amino acids. This CDR3 reads CASSPNRYGQGFF. The CDR3 nucleotides are TGTGCCAGCAGCCCCAATCGTTATGGACAGGGATTCTTT.

The chain has TRBV19 and TRBJ1-5, with D tentatively TRBD1 (5 bases). This CDR3 has 13 amino acids. V shed 3 bases and J shed 7 bases, with 10 bases lying between them. CDR1 LNHDA and CDR2 SQIVND come from the germline V gene (reference sequence). CDR3 loop: CASSIKWGQPQHF. CDR3 coding DNA: TGTGCCAGTAGTATTAAATGGGGCCAGCCCCAGCATTTT.

The V gene is TRBV5-1, the J gene TRBJ2-1; a possible D gene is TRBD1 (6 bases). V shed 1 base and J shed 2 bases, with 19 bases lying between them. The germline V gene has CDR1 SGHRS and CDR2 YFSETQ. CDR3 size: 18 residues. CDR3: CASSLPLPRDKTYNEQFF. In nucleotides, the CDR3 is TGCGCCAGCAGCTTGCCCCTTCCACGGGACAAAACCTACAATGAGCAGTTCTTC.